This record concerns one T cell receptor (beta chain) sequence. The source of the sample is a study of blood T cell repertoires in COVID-19. Overall study context: Whether acute or convalescent, the COVID-19 samples came from the United States, Italy and Spain. PBMCs, B-cell-depleted T cells, or T cells were the source of the cDNA or gDNA that made up the material.

Study processing details: Reference gene primer amplification gave nucleated cell count estimates. Using immunoSEQ multiplex PCR, the repertoire was profiled, and TCRdb retains in-frame clones only, with some absent. The V and J calls and clone size were taken over from that table, and D and trimming were inferred from the DNA. The table records 120,000 or so clones, 80% of them present only once. The CDR3 sequence is 13 residues long. Germline V CDR1 and CDR2: LNHNV, YYDKDF (reference sequence). Trimming stripped 8 bases from V and 6 bases from J, with 14 bases between. Sample: peripheral blood. The sequence was collected from a human donor in a cohort sampled during active COVID-19. This chain uses TRBV15 with TRBJ1-5; D is uncertain. CDR3 sequence reads: CATGQVSSQPQHF. The CDR3 DNA reads as TGTGCCACCGGGCAGGTCTCGAGTCAGCCCCAGCATTTT.